The clone carrying this TCR beta chain has a single count. The antigen remains undetermined. This same CDR3 is encoded by further DNA sequences in the sample. The protocol was immunoSEQ multiplex PCR, while the TCRdb copy is restricted to in-frame clones and leaves out a portion. The sample has 700,000 to 950,000 clones, about 97% seen once. The data were taken from a study of shared clonotypes between healthy human individuals. Looking at the study overall: With ages of 18 to 49, the donors were a couple of women and a few men. Study results and caveats: Depth of sequencing was expected to influence donor clonotype sharing.

Naive CD8 cells, CD45RO-negative and positively selected for CCR7, excluded terminally differentiated effector memory CD45RA+ cells. Per germline, CDR1 MNHEY and CDR2 SMNVEV (reference sequence). The CDR3 is 15 residues long. V lost 0 bases, J lost 0 bases, and 9 bases lay in between. Sequenced input: naive CD8+ T cells sorted from blood. This chain links TRBV27 with TRBJ2-7; weak D call: TRBD2 (6 bases). The clonotype comes from a man younger than 40 in good health. In DNA form, the CDR3 reads TGTGCCAGCAGTTTATCGGGAGGAAGCTCCTACGAGCAGTACTTC. The encoded protein is CASSLSGGSSYEQYF.